This T cell receptor (beta chain) derives from a study of vaccination effects on CD4 cells after COVID-19. Overall study context: The study obtained samples from two convalescent patients 16 days and one week before vaccination.

Libraries were prepared by immunoSEQ multiplex PCR; TCRdb keeps only in-frame clonotypes and omits some of them. The sample records 70,000 or so clones, around 72% being singletons. Study-level findings and limits: Convalescent patients numbered few in the study; early post-infection timepoints were missing entirely.

Viral peptide pools were used in the ViraFEST assay to expand antigen-specific CD4+ T cells, and sequencing came afterward. Isolating CD4+ T cells followed ten to eleven days of culture. This person's SARS-CoV-2 infection, confirmed by PCR, occurred between March and December 2020. Every well housed roughly 2.1 million PBMC, which grew in culture alongside around 10 IU/ml IL-2 and around 9.8 ug/ml peptides. Each culture had half its medium swapped for IL-2 medium on days 3 and 7. This clone was seen once. Its antigen is as yet unknown. Sequences were derived from CD4+ T cells from PBMCs cultured with HIV peptides, sampled before COVID-19 vaccination. As to subset: HIV-1 Nef peptide pool negative control/reference culture. This receptor was identified in a human donor who had a prior SARS-CoV-2 infection.

The CDR3 region has the DNA TGTGCCTGGAGACTAGCGGGGGGTTTCTCACTCACAGATACGCAGTATTTT. This sequence encodes CAWRLAGGFSLTDTQYF. The chain uses TRBV30 and TRBJ2-3, with 12 bases lining up with TRBD2. The CDR3 length is 17 residues. Germline V lookup: CDR1 GTSNPN, CDR2 SVGIG (reference sequence). V was pared by 3 bases and J by 2 bases, with 9 bases of the junction left unmatched.